This section outlines one T cell receptor (beta chain) sequence together with its context. This may come from a read error, since a much larger clone is one base off. The data are from a study of tumor-infiltrating lymphocytes in primary liver carcinoma. The researchers produced TCR beta cDNA from approximately 0.45 ug total RNA with a constant-region primer. Three nested multiplex PCR rounds, a slightly modified ARM-PCR, produced the libraries for TCR beta. Rounds one and two of PCR, each of 9 to 11 cycles, were primed with TRBV1-TRBV30 forward primers and a C-beta reverse primer. TCRdb called the multiplex PCR reads again in MiXCR, with one record for every CDR3 protein. Here the sample spans fewer than 400,000 distinct CDR3 sequences, about 60% being singletons. Unsorted whole blood yielded blood RNA, and germline DNA was extracted as well. Trimming removed 2 bases at V and 0 bases at J, with 9 bases between. Germline V gene data show CDR1 as LGHNA and CDR2 as YNFKEQ. The CDR3 is made up of 15 amino acids.

This chain links TRBV4-2 with TRBJ2-3; D may be TRBD2 (5 bases). The sequence was obtained from a middle-aged man with primary liver carcinoma and hepatitis B virus infection. The sequenced material came from peripheral blood. CDR3 protein: CASSQTGGSTDTQYF. CDR3 DNA: TGTGCCAGCAGCCAAACTGGCGGGAGCACAGATACGCAGTATTTT.